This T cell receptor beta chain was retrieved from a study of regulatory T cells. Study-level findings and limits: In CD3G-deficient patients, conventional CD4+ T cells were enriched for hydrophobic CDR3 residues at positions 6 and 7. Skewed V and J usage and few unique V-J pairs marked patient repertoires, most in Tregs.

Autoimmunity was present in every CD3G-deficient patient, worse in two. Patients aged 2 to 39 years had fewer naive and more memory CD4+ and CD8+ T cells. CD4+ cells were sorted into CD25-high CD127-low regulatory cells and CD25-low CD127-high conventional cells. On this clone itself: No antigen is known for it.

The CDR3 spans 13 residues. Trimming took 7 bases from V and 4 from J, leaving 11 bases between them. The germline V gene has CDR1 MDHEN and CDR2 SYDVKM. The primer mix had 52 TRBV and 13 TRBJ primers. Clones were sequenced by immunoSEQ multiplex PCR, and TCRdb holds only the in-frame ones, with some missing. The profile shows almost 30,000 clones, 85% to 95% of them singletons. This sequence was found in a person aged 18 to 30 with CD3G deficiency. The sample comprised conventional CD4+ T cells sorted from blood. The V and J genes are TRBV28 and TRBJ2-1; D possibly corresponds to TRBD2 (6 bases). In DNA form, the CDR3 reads TGTGCCAGCACCCTGGGAGGATACAATGAGCAGTTCTTC. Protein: CASTLGGYNEQFF. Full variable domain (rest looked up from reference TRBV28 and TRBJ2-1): DVKVTQSSRYLVKRTGEKVFLECVQDMDHENMFWYRQDPGLGLRLIYFSYDVKMKEKGDIPEGYSVSREKKERFSLILESASTNQTSMYLCASTLGGYNEQFFGPGTRLTVL.